The text below deals with one T cell receptor (beta chain). Antigen unknown. MiXCR was run by TCRdb on the 5' RACE reads, yielding one entry per CDR3 protein. The data hold 540,000 or so distinct CDR3 sequences, with around 20% observed a single time. The source of the sample is a study of identical twins. In germline, CDR1 is MNHEY, CDR2 SMNVEV (reference sequence). There are 17 residues in the CDR3. J lost 7 bases, V lost 5 bases, and 18 bases had no gene match. Overall study findings and caveats: Within cord blood, abundant beta clonotypes carried fewer insertions, but memory repertoires showed no such trend.

These data also featured in a second study, about yellow fever vaccine responses in identical twins.

The sequencing input was CD4+ T cells sorted from blood. The receptor comes from a young woman in good health. The rearrangement links TRBV27 to TRBJ2-3; 7 positions agree with TRBD2. The DNA for the CDR3 is TGTGCCAGCAGTCCTAGGTGGGAGGGGAAATTAGAAAATACGCAGTATTTT. Residues: CASSPRWEGKLENTQYF.